A single sample is the source of the 25 T cell receptor beta chains below, sequenced in a study of T cells after somatic rescue of genetic block. The repertoire was sequenced with immunoSEQ multiplex PCR; TCRdb's copy has only in-frame clones and lacks some. Among 110,000 or so clones, over 80% were seen once, and the ten largest hold around 1.5%. The sequencing input was peripheral blood mononuclear cells (PBMCs). The receptors were gathered from a woman under 30.

This chain links TRBV7-2 with TRBJ1-5; TRBD1 might be the D (6 bases). The V gene's germline CDR1 is SGHTA and CDR2 FQGNSA. CDR3 length equals 13 residues. V lost 0 bases to trimming and J lost 7 bases, with 7 bases between them. This chain's CDR3 is CASSLARGQPQHF. In DNA, the CDR3 is TGTGCCAGCAGCTTAGCTAGGGGGCAGCCCCAGCATTTT.

This sequence joins TRBV7-2 and TRBJ1-3, with D unclear. The CDR3 loop spans 14 amino acids. The V gene lost 5 bases and the J gene lost 4 bases, with 12 bases spanning the gap. Germline V CDR1 and CDR2: SGHTA, FQGNSA. This CDR3 is CASSPYRGGNTIYF. The CDR3 nucleotides read TGTGCCAGCAGCCCTTACAGAGGCGGAAACACCATATATTTT.

CDR3 residues: CASSSIGTSGYNEQFF. CDR3 coding DNA: TGCGCCAGCAGCTCGATTGGGACTAGCGGTTACAATGAGCAGTTCTTC. This rearrangement joins TRBV5-1 to TRBJ2-1, with TRBD2 matching over 11 bases. The germline V gene encodes CDR1 SGHRS and CDR2 YFSETQ. This CDR3 has 16 amino acids. The ends lost 3 bases at V and 4 bases at J; junction bases unmatched: 6.

Only one count was recorded for this clone. The J gene is TRBJ2-1, the V gene TRBV9; the D is unclear. CDR1 is SGDLS, CDR2 YYNGEE, per germline. V was cut by 4 bases and J by 8 bases, with 10 bases left in between. This CDR3 is 12 amino acids long. The CDR3 loop is CASSLVPDEQFF. Here the CDR3 DNA reads TGTGCCAGCAGCCTCGTCCCCGATGAGCAGTTCTTC.

The J gene is TRBJ2-2, the V gene TRBV18, with 9 bases fitting TRBD1. After removal of 6 bases from V and 1 base from J, the junction contained 3 bases not matched to a gene. The CDR3 has 15 amino acids. Germline CDR1 is KGHSH and CDR2 is LQKENI. The CDR3 DNA reads as TGTGCCAGCTCCCTGGACAGGGGGAACACCGGGGAGCTGTTTTTT. Translation: CASSLDRGNTGELFF.

This sequence joins TRBV30 and TRBJ1-2; tentative D call: TRBD1 (6 bases). Germline V CDR1 and CDR2: GTSNPN, SVGIG (reference sequence). Between the trimmed V and J ends, which lost 0 bases and 8 bases, there was a span of 13 bases. The CDR3 contains 13 residues. CDR3 DNA: TGTGCCTGGAGTGTACTTGGGGGCTCCGGCTACACCTTC. This sequence encodes CAWSVLGGSGYTF. Variable domain in full (rest from reference TRBV30 and TRBJ1-2): SQTIHQWPATLVQPVGSPLSLECTVEGTSNPNLYWYRQAAGRGLQLLFYSVGIGQISSEVPQNLSASRPQDRQFILSSKKLLLSDSGFYLCAWSVLGGSGYTFGSGTRLTVV.

This clone has a single count. The rearrangement joins TRBV6-4 to TRBJ2-3; 15 bases agree with TRBD2. With 4 bases clipped from V and 6 bases from J, the junction kept 5 bases outside the gene matches. This CDR3 spans 16 amino acids. Germline lookup yields CDR1 MRHNA and CDR2 SNTAGT. The CDR3 loop reads CASSGTSGGASDTQYF. The DNA of the CDR3 is TGTGCCAGCAGTGGGACTAGCGGGGGGGCCTCTGATACGCAGTATTTT.

Remarks on this clone: Its ends do not fully match the called genes, so a read error is possible. The CDR3 DNA sequence: TGTACCAGCAGCGTAACAGGACGGTCTGGCTACACCTTC. It yields the protein CTSSVTGRSGYTF. The J gene is TRBJ1-2, the V gene TRBV9, with TRBD1 as a possible D gene (5 bases). The CDR3 has 13 amino acids. CDR1 and CDR2 (germline): SGDLS, YYNGEE.

The genes are TRBV27 and TRBJ1-2; D is unresolved. The CDR3 sequence is 17 residues long. CDR1 is MNHEY and CDR2 is SMNVEV in the germline V gene (reference sequence). The V end lost 1 base, the J end lost 3 bases, and 18 bases lay between the germline ends. The CDR3 sequence: CASSLFVTPGLHYGYTF. The CDR3 DNA follows: TGTGCCAGCAGTTTATTCGTTACCCCAGGTCTACACTATGGCTACACCTTC.

This chain uses TRBV7-2 with TRBJ2-2, with TRBD1 as a possible D gene (6 bases). The V end lost 5 bases, the J end lost 0 bases, and 13 bases lay between the germline ends. Germline assignment: CDR1 SGHTA and CDR2 FQGNSA. The CDR3 contains 16 residues. The CDR3 sequence: CASSPTGTTNTGELFF. The CDR3 bases are TGTGCCAGCAGCCCAACCGGGACAACGAACACCGGGGAGCTGTTTTTT.

In this sample, this clone turned up once. The gene calls are TRBV10-3 and TRBJ2-1; D is unresolved. The CDR3 runs 13 residues. V was shortened by 6 bases and J by 6 bases, with 12 bases between the two germline ends. Germline V lookup: CDR1 ENHRY, CDR2 SYGVKD. The CDR3 coding sequence is TGTGCCATCAGGGACCTTGGTCGCAATGAGCAGTTCTTC. It codes for CAIRDLGRNEQFF.

V is TRBV11-3 and J is TRBJ2-1, with D unresolved. CDR1 is SGHNT and CDR2 is YENEEA in the germline V gene. CDR3 length: 13 amino acids. V lost 1 base, J lost 4 bases, and 5 bases lay in between. The CDR3 DNA follows: TGTGCCAGCAGCTTAGCAGGATACAATGAGCAGTTCTTC. Translated, it gives CASSLAGYNEQFF.

The chain has TRBV27 and TRBJ2-1; TRBD2 aligns across 7 bases. Trimming removed 6 bases from V and 4 bases from J; junction bases left unmatched: 12. The CDR3 loop spans 16 amino acids. CDR1 MNHEY and CDR2 SMNVEV come from the germline V gene (reference sequence). The CDR3 DNA reads TGTGCCAGCAGACTTGGAGCGGGGAAACAATACAATGAGCAGTTCTTC. Its translation is CASRLGAGKQYNEQFF.

V usage is TRBV4-1 and J usage is TRBJ2-2, with TRBD2 matching 9 bases. Germline CDR1 is MGHRA and CDR2 is YSYEKL. The CDR3 runs 15 residues. V gave up 3 bases and J gave up 6 bases; unmatched junction bases: 5. The CDR3 protein is CASSHPGLASGELFF. Written as DNA, the CDR3 is TGCGCCAGCAGCCACCCGGGACTAGCTTCCGGGGAGCTGTTTTTT.

This rearrangement joins TRBV7-9 to TRBJ2-5, with TRBD2 matching over 10 bases. Unmatched junction bases numbered 12, after V lost 5 bases and J lost 3 bases. CDR1 is SEHNR and CDR2 is FQNEAQ in the germline V gene (reference sequence). This CDR3 is 17 amino acids long. Here the CDR3 DNA reads TGTGCCAGCAGCCGGTTTCTAAGACTAGCGGGTAAAGAGACCCAGTACTTC. As protein: CASSRFLRLAGKETQYF.

V is TRBV7-2 and J is TRBJ2-7, with D possibly TRBD1 on 5 matching bases. Germline loops: CDR1 SGHTA, CDR2 FQGNSA. Trimming stripped 4 bases from V and 7 bases from J, with 11 bases between. The CDR3 extends over 12 amino acids. The CDR3 loop is CASSYRYGEQYF. CDR3 DNA: TGTGCCAGCAGCTACAGGTACGGGGAGCAGTACTTC.

The V gene is TRBV19, the J gene TRBJ2-3, with D uncertain. CDR1 and CDR2 (germline): LNHDA, SQIVND (reference sequence). This CDR3 region has 12 residues. Trimming shortened V by 5 bases and J by 3 bases, and 6 bases separated the two germline ends. For the CDR3, the DNA is TGTGCCAGTAGTTCCGGGACAGATACGCAGTATTTT. This sequence encodes CASSSGTDTQYF.

The CDR3 reads CASSLAWSTGELFF. The CDR3 DNA reads TGTGCCAGCAGCTTAGCGTGGAGTACCGGGGAGCTGTTTTTT. This chain joins TRBV7-2 and TRBJ2-2; no clear D gene. In germline, CDR1 is SGHTA, CDR2 FQGNSA. V lost 0 bases to trimming and J lost 5 bases, with 7 bases between them. The CDR3 sequence is 14 residues long.

CDR3 residues: CASSLGVNTEAFF. CDR3 sequence (DNA): TGTGCCAGCAGCTTAGGAGTAAACACTGAAGCTTTCTTT. The V call is TRBV11-3, the J call TRBJ1-1; no reliable D call. Trimming left V 1 base short and J 2 bases short, with 5 bases between. The CDR3 totals 13 residues. Germline V gene sequence: CDR1 SGHNT, CDR2 YENEEA.

In this sample, this clone turned up once. The J gene is TRBJ1-2, the V gene TRBV5-4; D perhaps matches TRBD1 (5 bases). The CDR3 length is 15 residues. V dropped 2 bases and J dropped 4 bases, with 15 bases sitting between them. The germline gives CDR1 SGHNT, CDR2 YYREEE (reference sequence). Written as DNA, the CDR3 is TGTGCCAGCAGCTTTCCCCAGGGTGTGTTCTATGGCTACACCTTC. Translation: CASSFPQGVFYGYTF.

The chain joins TRBV30 to TRBJ2-5; 9 nucleotides line up with TRBD2. Germline V gene lookup returns CDR1 GTSNPN and CDR2 SVGIG (reference sequence). V was pared by 6 bases and J by 2 bases, with 16 bases of the junction left unmatched. The CDR3 extends over 17 amino acids. The CDR3 nucleotides are TGTGCCTGTCCCCCTGGCGGGGGGGCAACGAAACAAGAGACCCAGTACTTC. Encoded protein: CACPPGGGATKQETQYF.

The CDR3 loop reads CASSLLDRGGNTIYF. DNA for the CDR3: TGTGCCAGCAGCCTACTGGACAGGGGCGGAAACACCATATATTTT. The chain recombines TRBV13 with TRBJ1-3; the match to TRBD1 covers 9 bases. Germline CDR1 is PRHDT and CDR2 is FYEKMQ (reference sequence). The V segment lost 5 bases and the J segment 4 bases; nucleotides outside the gene matches: 6. This CDR3 region has 15 residues.

The chain uses TRBV27 and TRBJ2-2, with a possible D match to TRBD1 (5 bases). The V gene's germline CDR1 is MNHEY and CDR2 SMNVEV (reference sequence). Between the trimmed V and J ends, which lost 6 bases and 5 bases, there was a span of 13 bases. The CDR3 runs to 14 residues. CDR3 DNA: TGTGCCAGCAGCTCAGGGTTTGGGACCGGGGAGCTGTTTTTT. Residues: CASSSGFGTGELFF.

The CDR3 DNA reads TGCAGCGTTGAGGGGGGCTATCAAGAGACCCAGTACTTC. Its protein product is CSVEGGYQETQYF. The J gene is TRBJ2-5, the V gene TRBV29-1; D is possibly TRBD1 or TRBD2 (6 bases each). This CDR3 has 13 residues. Germline assignment: CDR1 SQVTM and CDR2 ANQGSEA. The V gene lost 3 bases and the J gene lost 2 bases, with 10 bases spanning the gap.

The rearrangement uses TRBV7-6 and TRBJ2-5; a possible D gene is TRBD2 (6 bases). The CDR3 length is 16 residues. Trimming removed 1 base from V and 3 bases from J, with 15 bases in between. CDR1 SGHVS and CDR2 FNYEAQ come from the germline V gene. CDR3 in DNA: TGTGCCAGCAGCTTAGTAGGGAGGAGGGTGGAAGAGACCCAGTACTTC. Its protein is CASSLVGRRVEETQYF.